What follows are 10 T cell receptor beta chains derived from one specimen sequenced in a study of blood T cell repertoires in COVID-19. Repertoires were generated with immunoSEQ multiplex PCR, while TCRdb's copy carries only in-frame clones and drops some. The top ten clones hold 2.1% of a sample with approximately 260,000 clones, 85% to 90% of them seen once. The source material was peripheral blood. Receptor source: an older woman with COVID-19, enrolled during active disease.

The V gene is TRBV30, the J gene TRBJ2-5; a weak D match, TRBD1 (5 bases). Germline V gene sequence: CDR1 GTSNPN, CDR2 SVGIG (reference sequence). The CDR3 loop spans 15 amino acids. Trimming pared 2 bases from V and 4 bases from J, leaving 17 bases between. The CDR3 loop reads CAWSLKRTRAETQYF. The CDR3 DNA reads TGTGCCTGGAGTCTAAAACGGACACGGGCAGAGACCCAGTACTTC.

This chain connects TRBV2 to TRBJ1-5; 7 positions match TRBD1. Trimming took 6 bases from V and 1 from J; bases not matched to a gene: 6. The CDR3 has 15 amino acids. The germline V gene encodes CDR1 SNHLY and CDR2 FYNNEI. The CDR3 sequence: CASRRQGGSNQPQHF. CDR3 in DNA: TGTGCCAGCAGACGACAGGGTGGCAGCAATCAGCCCCAGCATTTT.

In its sample, this clone was seen once. The genes are TRBV10-3 and TRBJ1-3; 11 bases match TRBD1. The CDR3 is made up of 19 amino acids. The ends lost 8 bases at V and 0 bases at J; junction bases unmatched: 15. Looked up from germline, CDR1 is ENHRY and CDR2 is SYGVKD. The DNA for the CDR3 is TGTGCCATCTGGACAGGGGGCGAGTATGCGGGAAGCTCTGGAAACACCATATATTTT. Protein product: CAIWTGGEYAGSSGNTIYF.

This clone was observed a handful of times. The chain employs TRBV19 and TRBJ1-1; TRBD1 aligns across 9 bases. Germline-derived CDR1 and CDR2 are LNHDA and SQIVND (reference sequence). Germline trimming cut 4 bases from V and 0 bases from J; bases unmatched to any gene: 12. The CDR3 covers 18 residues. The CDR3 protein is CASSTRGTGIGVNTEAFF. CDR3 DNA: TGTGCCAGTAGTACTCGAGGGACAGGGATCGGGGTGAACACTGAAGCTTTCTTT.

The V call is TRBV7-9, the J call TRBJ1-4; 7 bases align to TRBD1. V shed 5 bases and J 8 bases; nucleotides not matched to a gene: 8. CDR1 is SEHNR, CDR2 FQNEAQ, per germline (reference sequence). The CDR3 is 14 amino acids. CDR3 nucleotides: TGTGCCAGCAGCCCGGGACAGAGTGGCGAAAAACTGTTTTTT. Amino acids: CASSPGQSGEKLFF.

This rearrangement joins TRBV6-5 to TRBJ1-1; 7 nucleotides align to TRBD1. V was pared by 6 bases and J by 7 bases, with 5 bases of the junction left unmatched. Germline-derived CDR1 and CDR2 are MNHEY and SVGAGI. The CDR3 is made up of 12 amino acids. This CDR3 reads CASSQGDSEAFF. The CDR3 coding sequence is TGTGCCAGCAGCCAGGGGGACAGTGAAGCTTTCTTT.

The rearrangement uses TRBV4-2 and TRBJ2-5; D is possibly TRBD1 (6 bases). CDR1 LGHNA and CDR2 YNFKEQ come from the germline V gene. The ends were cut back, 6 bases at V and 1 base at J, with 9 bases in the middle. The CDR3 is made up of 13 amino acids. DNA for the CDR3: TGTGCCAGCAGTCGGGACACCCAAGAGACCCAGTACTTC. Amino acids: CASSRDTQETQYF.

The V gene is TRBV5-4, the J gene TRBJ2-3; 8 nucleotides align to TRBD1. V was pared by 4 bases and J by 2 bases, with 3 bases of the junction left unmatched. This CDR3 has 14 residues. CDR1 is SGHNT, CDR2 YYREEE, per germline (reference sequence). Written as DNA, the CDR3 is TGTGCCAGCAGCCCGGGACAGGCCACAGATACGCAGTATTTT. Amino acid sequence: CASSPGQATDTQYF.

This chain connects TRBV11-1 to TRBJ2-7, with a tentative D call TRBD1 (5 bases). Germline V lookup: CDR1 SGHAT, CDR2 FQDESV (reference sequence). V shed 7 bases and J shed 2 bases, with 12 bases lying between them. There are 13 residues in the CDR3. Here the CDR3 reads CASTLAGTYEQYF. The CDR3, as DNA: TGTGCCAGCACCCTCGCAGGGACCTACGAGCAGTACTTC.

This clone was detected a few times. The rearrangement uses TRBV6-5 and TRBJ1-4; 8 nucleotides match TRBD1. In germline, CDR1 is MNHEY, CDR2 SVGAGI. V shed 7 bases and J 11 bases; nucleotides not matched to a gene: 12. The CDR3 has 14 residues. Here the CDR3 DNA reads TGTGCCAGCACCACAGGGGACAGGTCGAGGAAACTGTTTTTT. Amino acid sequence: CASTTGDRSRKLFF.